This T cell receptor (beta chain) was captured by sequencing in a study of shared clonotypes between healthy human individuals. Study outcomes and limitations: Generation of non-shared clonotypes was less probable than generation of clonotypes shared by all four donors.

Germline V gene data show CDR1 as LNHNV and CDR2 as YYDKDF (reference sequence). Trimming pared 1 base from V and 7 bases from J, leaving 13 bases between. The CDR3 length is 14 residues. A word on this clone: Its antigen is unidentified.

Original data processing: ImmunoSEQ gave junction-only sequences without quality scores, so filtering differed. Sequencing was performed with immunoSEQ multiplex PCR; in TCRdb, only in-frame clones are kept and a portion is missing. That table gives V, J and clone size, and the DNA gave D and trimming. The table records a few million clones, around nine tenths of them present only once. The genes are TRBV15 and TRBJ1-2; weak D call: TRBD1 (5 bases). This TCR derives from a man between 18 and 35 years old in good health. The specimen was naive CD4+ T cells sorted from blood. The subset: CD45RA+ positively selected. The DNA for the CDR3 is TGTGCCACCAGCAGAGGCTCAGGGAGAGGTGGCTACACCTTC. Encoded protein: CATSRGSGRGGYTF.